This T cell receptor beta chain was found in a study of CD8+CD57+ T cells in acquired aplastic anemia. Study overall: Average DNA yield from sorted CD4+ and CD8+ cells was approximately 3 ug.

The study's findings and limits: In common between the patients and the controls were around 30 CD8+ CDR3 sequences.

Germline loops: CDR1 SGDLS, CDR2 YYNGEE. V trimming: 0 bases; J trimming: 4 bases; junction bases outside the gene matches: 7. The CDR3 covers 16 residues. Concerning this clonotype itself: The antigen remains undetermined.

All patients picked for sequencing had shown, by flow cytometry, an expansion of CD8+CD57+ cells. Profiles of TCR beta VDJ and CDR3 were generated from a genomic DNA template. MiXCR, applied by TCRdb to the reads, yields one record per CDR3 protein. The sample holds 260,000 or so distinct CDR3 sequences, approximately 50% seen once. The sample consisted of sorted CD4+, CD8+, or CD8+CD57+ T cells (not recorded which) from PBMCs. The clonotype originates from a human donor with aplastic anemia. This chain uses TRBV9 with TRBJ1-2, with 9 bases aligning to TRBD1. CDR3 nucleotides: TGTGCCAGCAGCGTAGGGGACAGGGTTGCCAGCTATGGCTACACCTTC. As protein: CASSVGDRVASYGYTF.